A single sample is the source of the 26 T cell receptor beta chains below, sequenced in a study of T cell changes during pregnancy in multiple sclerosis. Method: immunoSEQ multiplex PCR; TCRdb's copy keeps in-frame clones and lacks some. The sample lists roughly 40,000 clones, over 75% occurring once. Here the sequenced sample was CD8+ T cells from peripheral blood mononuclear cells, taken in the first trimester of pregnancy. The receptors originated from a female donor with multiple sclerosis, enrolled in a pregnancy study.

The chain joins TRBV6-1 to TRBJ2-1; 8 bases line up with TRBD1. The V gene end was trimmed by 4 bases and the J gene end by 15 bases; junction bases not matched to a gene: 17. The CDR3 is 15 residues long. Germline lookup yields CDR1 MNHNS and CDR2 SASEGT. As DNA, the CDR3 is TGTGCCAGCAGTGTACTAGGGCAGGGGGCGTTCCATCTGTTCTTC. Protein sequence: CASSVLGQGAFHLFF.

CDR3 bases: TGTGCCAGCAGCCGCGGGGGGAACTACGAGCAGTACTTC. Translation: CASSRGGNYEQYF. The J gene is TRBJ2-7, the V gene TRBV11-2; TRBD2 matches at 8 bases. Per germline, CDR1 SGHAT and CDR2 FQNNGV. J gave up 3 bases and V 5 bases, and 3 bases lay outside the gene matches. The CDR3 has 13 amino acids.

The rearrangement joins TRBV7-2 to TRBJ2-1; no reliable D call. The ends were cut back, 5 bases at V and 4 bases at J, with 12 bases in the middle. Germline CDR1 is SGHTA and CDR2 is FQGNSA. The CDR3 runs 14 residues. The CDR3 spells CASSPWSGYNEQFF. CDR3 bases: TGTGCCAGCAGCCCCTGGAGTGGATACAATGAGCAGTTCTTC.

This clone turned up a few times. This chain uses TRBV19 with TRBJ2-2; 8 bases align to TRBD1. This CDR3 comprises 15 residues. Germline V lookup: CDR1 LNHDA, CDR2 SQIVND (reference sequence). The J segment lost 6 bases and the V segment lost 4 bases, leaving 7 bases of the junction unmatched. The CDR3 here is CASSTGWTGPGELFF. CDR3 DNA sequence: TGTGCCAGTAGTACGGGATGGACAGGGCCCGGGGAGCTGTTTTTT.

This rearrangement joins TRBV18 to TRBJ2-3; D possibly corresponds to TRBD2 (6 bases). This CDR3 contains 15 residues. From germline, CDR1 is KGHSH and CDR2 LQKENI. The V and J ends lost 3 bases and 4 bases respectively, with 14 bases between them. The CDR3 sequence is CASSPWGDLSDTQYF. The CDR3 bases are TGTGCCAGCTCACCGTGGGGGGATCTGTCAGATACGCAGTATTTT.

The chain has TRBV9 and TRBJ2-1, with a tentative D call TRBD2 (7 bases). Looked up from germline, CDR1 is SGDLS and CDR2 is YYNGEE. The CDR3 runs 16 residues. V shed 1 base and J shed 3 bases, with 14 bases lying between them. CDR3 in DNA: TGTGCCAGCAGCGTAATGGGGGGGGGCCTCTACAATGAGCAGTTCTTC. This translates into CASSVMGGGLYNEQFF.

This clone was found once. This chain joins TRBV19 and TRBJ2-7; 8 bases map to TRBD2. The length of the CDR3 is 15 residues. Losses at the gene ends were 4 bases for V and 7 bases for J; bases not matched to a gene: 12. The germline CDR1 and CDR2 sequences are LNHDA and SQIVND (reference sequence). DNA for the CDR3: TGTGCCAGTAGTACCCCTCGGGGGGGGCTGAGGGAGCAGTACTTC. Its translation: CASSTPRGGLREQYF. Combining the CDR3 with reference TRBV19 and TRBJ2-7 gives the whole variable domain DGGITQSPKYLFRKEGQNVTLSCEQNLNHDAMYWYRQDPGQGLRLIYYSQIVNDFQKGDIAEGYSVSREKKESFPLTVTSAQKNPTAFYLCASSTPRGGLREQYFGPGTRLTVT.

The V call is TRBV21-1, the J call TRBJ2-7; the table's D call TRBD2 went unverified against the DNA. TRBV21-1 is listed as a pseudogene. The CDR3 length is 15 residues. The CDR3: CAGRSGGPPGYEQYF. CDR3 nucleotides: TGTGCCGGGCGAAGCGGGGGCCCACCCGGCTACGAGCAGTACTTC.

A single count supports this clone. J is TRBJ1-2 and V is TRBV4-2; a possible D gene is TRBD1 (6 bases). V was trimmed by 1 base and J by 3 bases, leaving 21 bases between them. The CDR3 covers 18 residues. CDR1 is LGHNA, CDR2 YNFKEQ, per germline. Here the CDR3 reads CASSQAGGGAGVDYGYTF. As DNA, the CDR3 is TGTGCCAGCAGCCAAGCCGGGGGGGGCGCTGGGGTAGACTATGGCTACACCTTC.

The CDR3 loop reads CASSSSENAGDNEQFF. The DNA for the CDR3 is TGTGCCAGCAGCTCCTCGGAAAACGCGGGGGACAATGAGCAGTTCTTC. The V gene is TRBV7-9, the J gene TRBJ2-1; TRBD2 aligns across 7 bases. V lost 4 bases to trimming and J lost 5 bases; unmatched junction nucleotides: 11. This CDR3 region has 16 residues. Germline lookup yields CDR1 SEHNR and CDR2 FQNEAQ (reference sequence).

The chain combines TRBV23-1 with TRBJ1-5; possibly TRBD1 for D (6 bases). TRBV23-1 is classed as an ORF, of uncertain function. This CDR3 is built from 17 residues. V dropped 4 bases and J dropped 1 base, with 17 bases sitting between them. CDR3 in amino acids: CASSPPNRDESNQPQHF. The CDR3 DNA follows: TGCGCCAGCAGTCCCCCAAACAGGGATGAAAGCAATCAGCCCCAGCATTTT.

This clone was found once. The chain employs TRBV6-5 and TRBJ2-7, with D unclear. V dropped 5 bases and J dropped 2 bases, with 7 bases sitting between them. Per germline, CDR1 MNHEY and CDR2 SVGAGI. This CDR3 has 12 residues. The CDR3 region is CASSQDTYEQYF. The CDR3 coding sequence is TGTGCCAGCAGTCAGGATACCTACGAGCAGTACTTC.

The chain recombines TRBV7-8 with TRBJ2-3; 8 nucleotides agree with TRBD2. Germline V gene data show CDR1 as SGHVS and CDR2 as FQNEAQ. The CDR3 is made up of 16 amino acids. Trimming at V came to 2 bases and at J to 2 bases, leaving 6 bases not matched to a gene. The chain's CDR3 is CASSLSAGGYTDTQYF. In nucleotides, the CDR3 is TGTGCCAGCAGCTTATCCGCGGGGGGTTACACAGATACGCAGTATTTT.

This chain uses TRBV25-1 with TRBJ1-1; TRBD1 is a possible D gene (5 bases). Trimming took 4 bases from V and 5 from J, leaving 11 bases between them. Per the germline V gene, CDR1 is MGHDK and CDR2 is SYGVNS. This CDR3 is 13 amino acids long. The DNA for the CDR3 is TGTGCCAGCAGTGTAGGGGTGGGGACTGAAGCTTTCTTT. It translates to CASSVGVGTEAFF.

J is TRBJ2-7 and V is TRBV13; D uncertain. Looked up from germline, CDR1 is PRHDT and CDR2 is FYEKMQ (reference sequence). V was pared by 2 bases and J by 2 bases, with 7 bases between. The CDR3 runs 13 residues. CDR3 coding DNA: TGTGCCAGCAGCTTACTGGCTCCCTACGAGCAGTACTTC. This codes for CASSLLAPYEQYF.

V usage is TRBV27 and J usage is TRBJ1-2; D is unclear. V lost 2 bases and J lost 2, with 9 bases in between. The CDR3 is 14 residues long. Germline V CDR1 and CDR2: MNHEY, SMNVEV (reference sequence). CDR3: CASSLLSGNYGYTF. CDR3 DNA: TGTGCCAGCAGTTTACTTTCAGGAAACTATGGCTACACCTTC.

The CDR3 reads CASSPSGGPYYEQYF. DNA for the CDR3: TGTGCCAGCAGTCCCAGCGGGGGGCCTTACTACGAGCAGTACTTC. The J gene is TRBJ2-7, the V gene TRBV27, with 9 bases fitting TRBD2. The V gene's germline CDR1 is MNHEY and CDR2 SMNVEV (reference sequence). With V trimmed by 5 bases and J by 3 bases, 8 bases remained unmatched. This CDR3 is built from 15 residues.

This clone was found once. This rearrangement joins TRBV5-3 to TRBJ1-2; unclear D gene. TRBV5-3 is marked as an open reading frame, function uncertain. The CDR3 extends over 17 amino acids. Trimming stripped 7 bases from V and 4 bases from J, with 26 bases between. CDR3 nucleotide sequence: TGTGCCAGATTGAATTGGGAGGCCTCGGTCCTAGGCTATGGCTACACCTTC. Protein sequence: CARLNWEASVLGYGYTF.

V and J are TRBV14 and TRBJ2-5; 7 nucleotides match TRBD2. The CDR3 is 16 amino acids. J lost 0 bases, V lost 0 bases, and 4 bases had no gene match. The germline CDR1 and CDR2 sequences are SGHDN and FVKESK. The CDR3 region is CASSQDQAGYQETQYF. The CDR3 bases are TGTGCCAGCAGCCAAGATCAAGCGGGGTACCAAGAGACCCAGTACTTC.

This rearrangement joins TRBV23-1 to TRBJ2-7; 12 nucleotides align to TRBD1. TRBV23-1 is placed among ORFs of uncertain function. CDR3 length equals 18 residues. V dropped 4 bases and J dropped 3; count of bases not matched to a gene: 13. CDR3 region: CASSRPNPGQGAYYEQYF. The CDR3 DNA follows: TGCGCCAGCAGTCGCCCCAATCCGGGACAGGGGGCTTACTACGAGCAGTACTTC.

V is TRBV11-3 and J is TRBJ2-7, with 7 bases aligning to TRBD1. This CDR3 region has 13 residues. Unmatched junction bases numbered 7, after V lost 4 bases and J lost 7 bases. Germline CDR1 and CDR2: SGHNT and YENEEA. For the CDR3, the DNA is TGTGCCAGCAGCTCCCCAGGGGGAAATGAGCAGTACTTC. It specifies CASSSPGGNEQYF.

The chain is built from TRBV7-3 and TRBJ2-5; 8 bases are shared with TRBD1. CDR1 is SGHTA, CDR2 FQGTGA, per germline. The CDR3 is 15 amino acids. Losses at the gene ends were 5 bases for V and 2 bases for J; bases not matched to a gene: 7. The CDR3 DNA sequence: TGTGCCAGCAGCCCAACAGGGGGATGGCAAGAGACCCAGTACTTC. This translates into CASSPTGGWQETQYF. Full variable domain (rest looked up from reference TRBV7-3 and TRBJ2-5): GAGVSQTPSNKVTEKGKYVELRCDPISGHTALYWYRQSLGQGPEFLIYFQGTGAADDSGLPNDRFFAVRPEGSVSTLKIQRTERGDSAVYLCASSPTGGWQETQYFGPGTRLLVL.

The chain combines TRBV13 with TRBJ1-4; 12 bases match TRBD1. After removal of 4 bases from V and 5 bases from J, the junction contained 5 bases not matched to a gene. This CDR3 region has 16 residues. Germline V gene data show CDR1 as PRHDT and CDR2 as FYEKMQ (reference sequence). This CDR3 is CASSSGQGAGNEKLFF. The CDR3, as DNA: TGTGCCAGCAGCTCGGGACAGGGGGCCGGGAATGAAAAACTGTTTTTT.

This clone showed up just a few times. Additional DNA sequences in this sample encode the identical CDR3. CDR3 bases: TGCAGTGCCAGGGTGGCGGAAGCTTTCTTT. As protein: CSARVAEAFF. The chain uses TRBV20-1 and TRBJ1-1; perhaps TRBD1 as D (5 bases). Germline V gene lookup returns CDR1 DFQATT and CDR2 SNEGSKA (reference sequence). V gave up 6 bases and J gave up 8 bases, with 10 bases separating them. This CDR3 is built from 10 residues.

V is TRBV4-3 and J is TRBJ2-1; 7 bases map to TRBD1. Germline values: CDR1 LGHNA, CDR2 YSLEER. The CDR3 is made up of 16 amino acids. V lost 3 bases to trimming and J lost 4 bases; unmatched junction nucleotides: 9. CDR3 region: CASSQGDREFYNEQFF. DNA for the CDR3: TGCGCCAGCAGCCAGGGAGACAGGGAATTTTACAATGAGCAGTTCTTC.

This chain's CDR3 is CASRTGEAYEQYF. The CDR3 nucleotides are TGTGCCAGCAGGACAGGGGAGGCCTACGAGCAGTACTTC. The rearrangement uses TRBV27 and TRBJ2-7; 8 bases are shared with TRBD1. V lost 6 bases and J lost 2; bases outside the gene matches: 3. Germline V lookup: CDR1 MNHEY, CDR2 SMNVEV (reference sequence). This CDR3 is built from 13 residues.